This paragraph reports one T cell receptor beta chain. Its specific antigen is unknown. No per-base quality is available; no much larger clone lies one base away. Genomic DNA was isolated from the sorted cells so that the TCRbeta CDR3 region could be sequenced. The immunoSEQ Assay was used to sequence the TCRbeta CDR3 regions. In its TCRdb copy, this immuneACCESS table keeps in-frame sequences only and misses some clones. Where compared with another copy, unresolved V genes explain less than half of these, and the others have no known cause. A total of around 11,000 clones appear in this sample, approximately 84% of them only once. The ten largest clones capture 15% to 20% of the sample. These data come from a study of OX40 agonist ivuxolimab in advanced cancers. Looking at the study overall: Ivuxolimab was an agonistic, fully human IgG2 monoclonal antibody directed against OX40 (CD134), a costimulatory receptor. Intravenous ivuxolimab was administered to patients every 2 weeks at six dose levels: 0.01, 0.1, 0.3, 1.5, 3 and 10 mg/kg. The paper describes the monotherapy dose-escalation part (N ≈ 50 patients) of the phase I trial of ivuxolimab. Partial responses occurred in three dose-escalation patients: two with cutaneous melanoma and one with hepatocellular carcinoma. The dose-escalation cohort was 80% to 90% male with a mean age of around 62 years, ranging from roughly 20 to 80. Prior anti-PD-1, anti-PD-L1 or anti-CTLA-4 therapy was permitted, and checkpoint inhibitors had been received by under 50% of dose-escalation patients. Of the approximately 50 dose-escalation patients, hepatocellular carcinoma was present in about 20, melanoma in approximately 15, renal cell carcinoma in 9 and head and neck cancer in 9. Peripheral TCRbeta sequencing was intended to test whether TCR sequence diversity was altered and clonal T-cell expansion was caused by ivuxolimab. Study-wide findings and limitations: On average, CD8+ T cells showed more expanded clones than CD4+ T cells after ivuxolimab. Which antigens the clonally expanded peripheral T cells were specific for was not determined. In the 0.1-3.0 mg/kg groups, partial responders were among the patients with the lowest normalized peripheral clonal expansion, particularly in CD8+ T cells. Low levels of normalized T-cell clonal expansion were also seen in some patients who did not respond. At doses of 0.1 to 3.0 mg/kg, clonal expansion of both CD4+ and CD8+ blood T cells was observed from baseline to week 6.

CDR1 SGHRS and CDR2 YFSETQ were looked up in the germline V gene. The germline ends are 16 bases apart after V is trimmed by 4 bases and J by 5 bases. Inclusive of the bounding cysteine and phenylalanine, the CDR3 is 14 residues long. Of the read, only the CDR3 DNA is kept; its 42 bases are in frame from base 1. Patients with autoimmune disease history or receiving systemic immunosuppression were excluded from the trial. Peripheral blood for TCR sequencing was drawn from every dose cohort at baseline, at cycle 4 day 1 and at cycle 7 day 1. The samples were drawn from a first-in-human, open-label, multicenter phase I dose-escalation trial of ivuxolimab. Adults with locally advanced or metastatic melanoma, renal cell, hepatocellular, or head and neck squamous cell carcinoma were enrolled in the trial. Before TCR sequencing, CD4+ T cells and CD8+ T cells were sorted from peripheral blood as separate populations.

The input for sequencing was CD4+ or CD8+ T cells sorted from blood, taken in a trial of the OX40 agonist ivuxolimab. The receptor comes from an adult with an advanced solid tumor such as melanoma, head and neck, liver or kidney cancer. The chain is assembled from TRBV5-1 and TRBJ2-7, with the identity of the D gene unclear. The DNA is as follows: TGCGCCAGCAGCCCCCGGAGAGCAAACCACGAGCAGTACTTC. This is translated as CASSPRRANHEQYF.